Below are 17 T cell receptor beta chains sequenced from a single sample in a study of blood T cell repertoires in COVID-19. Profiled with immunoSEQ multiplex PCR; TCRdb holds only in-frame clones, not every one. The sample lists approximately 230,000 clones, 82% occurring once. Sequencing used peripheral blood. All receptors derive from a woman older than 75 with active or convalescent COVID-19.

This clone was counted at least ten times. The chain couples TRBV6-1 to TRBJ2-1, with 7 nucleotides matching TRBD2. Trimming at V came to 4 bases and at J to 0 bases, leaving 9 bases not matched to a gene. Germline loops: CDR1 MNHNS, CDR2 SASEGT. The CDR3 consists of 17 residues. For the CDR3, the DNA is TGTGCCAGCAGTGTATACGGGCGGGAGTACTCCTACAATGAGCAGTTCTTC. It is translated as CASSVYGREYSYNEQFF.

The chain combines TRBV28 with TRBJ2-3, with a tentative D call TRBD1 (5 bases). The CDR3 covers 15 residues. Germline V CDR1 and CDR2: MDHEN, SYDVKM. Trimming left V 4 bases short and J 5 bases short, with 16 bases between. CDR3 in amino acids: CASSSPKAQGDTQYF. The CDR3 nucleotides read TGTGCCAGCAGTTCCCCTAAAGCCCAGGGAGATACGCAGTATTTT.

V is TRBV28 and J is TRBJ1-1, with 8 positions matching TRBD1. CDR3 size: 16 residues. Unmatched junction bases numbered 12, after V lost 3 bases and J lost 6 bases. Per the germline V gene, CDR1 is MDHEN and CDR2 is SYDVKM. The CDR3 is CASSFQGAMPTAEAFF. CDR3 bases: TGTGCCAGCAGTTTTCAGGGGGCGATGCCTACCGCTGAAGCTTTCTTT.

The rearrangement links TRBV19 to TRBJ1-4; no clear D gene. Germline CDR1 LNHDA, CDR2 SQIVND (reference sequence). V was pared by 2 bases and J by 5 bases, with 15 bases between. The CDR3 length is 16 residues. CDR3 in DNA: TGTGCCAGTAGTATATCAGGATGGAGCGGGAATGAAAAACTGTTTTTT. The encoded protein is CASSISGWSGNEKLFF.

The gene calls are TRBV5-1 and TRBJ2-7; D perhaps matches TRBD1 (5 bases). The germline CDR1 and CDR2 sequences are SGHRS and YFSETQ. V was cut by 2 bases and J by 6 bases, with 18 bases left in between. CDR3 length: 15 amino acids. This chain's CDR3 is CASSLSGRATAEQYF. The CDR3 region has the DNA TGCGCCAGCAGCTTATCAGGCAGGGCCACCGCCGAGCAGTACTTC.

The gene calls are TRBV11-2 and TRBJ1-6, with D maybe TRBD1 (5 bases). Germline CDR1 reads SGHAT; CDR2 reads FQNNGV. V lost 5 bases and J lost 8, with 19 bases in between. The CDR3 contains 16 residues. The CDR3 DNA reads as TGTGCCAGCAGCCAGGGTGTGGGGAGGAAAGATTCACCCCTCCACTTT. Encoded protein: CASSQGVGRKDSPLHF.

This clone has just one count. The genes are TRBV19 and TRBJ1-5; 9 nucleotides align to TRBD1. CDR3 length: 14 amino acids. Germline CDR1 LNHDA, CDR2 SQIVND (reference sequence). Trimming cost V 5 bases and J 5 bases; bases outside gene matches: 4. CDR3 DNA: TGTGCCAGTAGTCTAAGGACAGGGGATCAGCCCCAGCATTTT. It specifies CASSLRTGDQPQHF.

The gene calls are TRBV6-5 and TRBJ1-4; D remains ambiguous. The CDR3 is 15 residues long. Germline CDR1 reads MNHEY; CDR2 reads SVGAGI. V lost 6 bases, J lost 2 bases, and 13 bases lay in between. CDR3 sequence (DNA): TGTGCCAGCAGCCCCTCAATTGCGACTAATGAAAAACTGTTTTTT. Amino acid sequence: CASSPSIATNEKLFF.

V and J are TRBV7-9 and TRBJ1-4; possible D gene TRBD1, 6 bases. CDR3 length: 16 amino acids. The V and J ends lost 1 base and 8 bases respectively, with 17 bases between them. The germline V gene has CDR1 SEHNR and CDR2 FQNEAQ (reference sequence). The CDR3 DNA reads TGTGCCAGCAGCTTAGGGCGGGGGGCGTATGTCGAAAAACTGTTTTTT. It translates to CASSLGRGAYVEKLFF. Full variable domain (rest looked up from reference TRBV7-9 and TRBJ1-4): DTGVSQNPRHKITKRGQNVTFRCDPISEHNRLYWYRQTLGQGPEFLTYFQNEAQLEKSRLLSDRFSAERPKGSFSTLEIQRTEQGDSAMYLCASSLGRGAYVEKLFFGSGTQLSVL.

V usage is TRBV3-1 (or the pseudogene TRBV3-2) and J usage is TRBJ2-2, with 10 bases aligning to TRBD1. With V trimmed by 4 bases and J by 0 bases, 11 bases remained unmatched. Looked up from germline, CDR1 is LGHDT and CDR2 is YNNKEL (reference sequence). This CDR3 has 19 amino acids. The CDR3 sequence: CASSRLASGTGANTGELFF. The CDR3 DNA reads as TGTGCCAGCAGCCGACTCGCGTCCGGGACAGGGGCGAACACCGGGGAGCTGTTTTTT.

This rearrangement joins TRBV5-1 to TRBJ1-4; D might be TRBD1 (6 bases). Germline CDR1 reads SGHRS; CDR2 reads YFSETQ. This CDR3 comprises 15 residues. Trimming took 0 bases from V and 6 from J, leaving 12 bases between them. CDR3 in amino acids: CASSLGTGRYEKLFF. In DNA, the CDR3 is TGCGCCAGCAGCTTGGGAACAGGGCGTTATGAAAAACTGTTTTTT. Complete variable domain (other parts from reference TRBV5-1 and TRBJ1-4): KAGVTQTPRYLIKTRGQQVTLSCSPISGHRSVSWYQQTPGQGLQFLFEYFSETQRNKGNFPGRFSGRQFSNSRSEMNVSTLELGDSALYLCASSLGTGRYEKLFFGSGTQLSVL.

V usage is TRBV5-4 and J usage is TRBJ2-3; 13 bases match TRBD2. V shed 5 bases, J shed 2 bases, and the junction held 5 bases outside the gene matches. This CDR3 contains 16 residues. CDR1 is SGHNT, CDR2 YYREEE, per germline (reference sequence). CDR3 DNA: TGTGCCAGCAGACCGACTAGCGGGAGGTTCACAGATACGCAGTATTTT. It codes for CASRPTSGRFTDTQYF.

This clone came up once. This chain joins TRBV21-1 and TRBJ2-7; the DNA was not used to check the table's D call, TRBD2. TRBV21-1 is deemed a pseudogene. CDR3 length: 16 amino acids. Here the CDR3 reads CASSKELAGGTYEQYF. CDR3 nucleotide sequence: TGTGCCAGCAGCAAAGAATTGGCGGGGGGAACCTACGAGCAGTACTTC.

The chain combines TRBV14 with TRBJ1-2; TRBD1 agrees at 7 bases. The CDR3 spans 14 residues. Germline CDR1 SGHDN, CDR2 FVKESK. After removal of 4 bases from V and 1 base from J, the junction contained 3 bases not matched to a gene. CDR3 loop: CASSPGQNNYGYTF. The CDR3 DNA sequence: TGTGCCAGCAGCCCGGGACAGAATAACTATGGCTACACCTTC.

In this sample, this clone turned up once. The gene calls are TRBV5-5 and TRBJ1-1; 7 nucleotides agree with TRBD1. Germline V gene sequence: CDR1 SGHKS, CDR2 YYEKEE (reference sequence). The junction had 6 bases not matched to a gene; V was cut back by 1 base and J by 3 bases. The CDR3 has 15 residues. The CDR3 DNA reads TGTGCCAGCAGCTTGTTTACAGGGGTTTACACTGAAGCTTTCTTT. Translated: CASSLFTGVYTEAFF.

The rearrangement joins TRBV5-6 to TRBJ1-6; D unresolved. The CDR3 has 15 residues. CDR1 and CDR2 (germline): SGHDT, YYEEEE. V lost 0 bases and J lost 9, with 13 bases in between. This CDR3 reads CASSLASVVVSPLHF. The CDR3, as DNA: TGTGCCAGCAGCTTGGCCTCGGTAGTGGTTTCACCCCTCCACTTT.

For the CDR3, the DNA is TGTGCCATCGTAGCAGCCATGAACACTGAAGCTTTCTTT. Translation: CAIVAAMNTEAFF. V is TRBV6-5 and J is TRBJ1-1; D not certain. There are 13 residues in the CDR3. Germline V gives CDR1 MNHEY, CDR2 SVGAGI. V lost 10 bases and J lost 0, with 12 bases in between.